The next 29 T cell receptor beta chains were all read from a single sample in a study of cytomegalovirus exposure and HLA in healthy donors. PCR primers comprised 60 Vbeta and 13 Jbeta primers. Clones were sequenced by immunoSEQ multiplex PCR, and TCRdb holds only the in-frame ones, with some missing. The profile covers about 100,000 clones, with about 70% appearing a single time and 4% to 5.5% taken by the ten largest. Input material: PBMCs. Receptors originate from a young woman in good health and CMV-seropositive.

The CDR3 sequence: CAIRTGDRDTFYGYTF. As DNA, the CDR3 is TGTGCCATCAGAACTGGGGACCGGGACACTTTCTATGGCTACACCTTC. The rearrangement joins TRBV10-3 to TRBJ1-2, with a tentative D call TRBD1 (6 bases). The germline gives CDR1 ENHRY, CDR2 SYGVKD. The CDR3 has 16 residues. Deletions cut 6 bases from V and 4 bases from J, with 21 bases between.

This clone was counted once. CDR3 nucleotide sequence: TGTGCCAGCAGTACTCTAGCGGGCTCCTACAATGAGCAGTTCTTC. Protein: CASSTLAGSYNEQFF. The chain uses TRBV6-4 and TRBJ2-1; 8 bases map to TRBD2. The germline V gene encodes CDR1 MRHNA and CDR2 SNTAGT. Trimming cost V 5 bases and J 0 bases; bases outside gene matches: 3. The CDR3 consists of 15 residues.

The chain couples TRBV6-1 to TRBJ2-7, with D possibly matching TRBD2 (5 bases). CDR3 length: 12 residues. Trimming pared 5 bases from V and 2 bases from J, leaving 7 bases between. Germline loops: CDR1 MNHNS, CDR2 SASEGT. CDR3 region: CASSLAPYEQYF. The DNA for the CDR3 is TGTGCCAGCAGTCTAGCCCCCTACGAGCAGTACTTC.

The genes are TRBV5-1 and TRBJ2-7; 9 bases line up with TRBD1. Germline CDR1 and CDR2: SGHRS and YFSETQ. The CDR3 contains 15 residues. V lost 0 bases and J lost 1; bases outside the gene matches: 2. The CDR3 sequence: CASSLGGTGSYEQYF. The CDR3, as DNA: TGCGCCAGCAGCTTGGGAGGGACAGGGTCCTACGAGCAGTACTTC.

The V and J genes are TRBV6-1 and TRBJ1-2; a possible D gene is TRBD1 (5 bases). The V end was cut by 4 bases, the J end by 4 bases, with 10 bases between. The CDR3 spans 13 residues. Germline CDR1 reads MNHNS; CDR2 reads SASEGT. The CDR3 bases are TGTGCCAGCAGTGTTGGGCAGGGCTATGGCTACACCTTC. As protein: CASSVGQGYGYTF.

This clone was seen more than once but under ten times. The rearrangement uses TRBV6-5 and TRBJ1-4; D possibly corresponds to TRBD1 (5 bases). Germline CDR1 and CDR2: MNHEY and SVGAGI. The V gene lost 4 bases and the J gene lost 8 bases, with 17 bases spanning the gap. The CDR3 length is 15 residues. Written as DNA, the CDR3 is TGTGCCAGCAGTTTTGCCGGGACTCAGGGCGAAAAACTGTTTTTT. This translates into CASSFAGTQGEKLFF.

The chain joins TRBV6-4 to TRBJ2-1; 13 bases are a match to TRBD2. The CDR3 runs 15 residues. V trimming: 7 bases; J trimming: 9 bases; junction bases outside the gene matches: 9. The germline CDR1 and CDR2 sequences are MRHNA and SNTAGT. The CDR3 here is CASTGLAGAGGEQFF. The CDR3 DNA follows: TGTGCCAGCACCGGACTAGCGGGAGCGGGGGGTGAGCAGTTCTTC.

The chain joins TRBV4-3 to TRBJ1-4; D gene unclear. Trimming left V 1 base short and J 6 bases short, with 6 bases between. The CDR3 is made up of 13 amino acids. CDR1 is LGHNA and CDR2 is YSLEER in the germline V gene. The CDR3 DNA is TGCGCCAGCAGCCAAGGGGAGGATGAAAAACTGTTTTTT. Residues: CASSQGEDEKLFF.

This chain links TRBV7-9 with TRBJ2-1; D gene uncertain. The length of the CDR3 is 12 residues. Looked up from germline, CDR1 is SEHNR and CDR2 is FQNEAQ (reference sequence). V was shortened by 2 bases and J by 7 bases, with 6 bases between the two germline ends. The DNA of the CDR3 is TGTGCCAGCAGCTTATGGCCGAATGAGCAGTTCTTC. The encoded protein is CASSLWPNEQFF.

This CDR3 reads CASSLEQGPNTGELFF. The CDR3, as DNA: TGTGCCAGCAGCTTGGAACAGGGTCCGAACACCGGGGAGCTGTTTTTT. The chain joins TRBV5-4 to TRBJ2-2; D may be TRBD1 (6 bases). Germline lookup yields CDR1 SGHNT and CDR2 YYREEE (reference sequence). The ends were cut back, 0 bases at V and 0 bases at J, with 9 bases in the middle. This CDR3 region has 16 residues.

V usage is TRBV30 and J usage is TRBJ1-1, with TRBD1 matching 7 bases. The CDR3 loop spans 13 amino acids. The V gene's germline CDR1 is GTSNPN and CDR2 SVGIG (reference sequence). The CDR3, as DNA: TGTGCGACCGATAGGGGGCGGAACACTGAAGCTTTCTTT. Its protein is CATDRGRNTEAFF.

J is TRBJ2-3 and V is TRBV29-1; the match to TRBD2 covers 12 bases. There are 15 residues in the CDR3. Germline V lookup: CDR1 SQVTM, CDR2 ANQGSEA. J gave up 5 bases and V 3 bases, and 6 bases lay outside the gene matches. The CDR3 DNA reads TGCAGCGTTGAGAGACTAGCGGGAGTTGGAGATACGCAGTATTTT. This gives the protein CSVERLAGVGDTQYF.

The chain recombines TRBV6-4 with TRBJ2-7; 8 nucleotides line up with TRBD2. J gave up 1 base and V 10 bases, and 9 bases lay outside the gene matches. Germline lookup yields CDR1 MRHNA and CDR2 SNTAGT. The length of the CDR3 is 14 residues. The CDR3 region has the DNA TGTGCCACCGGTGGCGGGAGGATATCCTACGAGCAGTACTTC. Protein sequence: CATGGGRISYEQYF.

This clone was seen only a few times. V and J are TRBV28 and TRBJ2-5; TRBD1 matches at 8 bases. The CDR3 covers 15 residues. V lost 5 bases, J lost 1 base, and 6 bases stayed unmatched. Germline CDR1 and CDR2: MDHEN and SYDVKM. The CDR3 is CASSPMGQVQETQYF. For the CDR3, the DNA is TGTGCCAGCAGTCCTATGGGACAGGTCCAAGAGACCCAGTACTTC.

This chain connects TRBV15 to TRBJ2-5; 7 nucleotides line up with TRBD1. In germline, CDR1 is LNHNV, CDR2 YYDKDF (reference sequence). The CDR3 covers 14 residues. J was trimmed by 4 bases and V by 2 bases; bases with no gene match: 4. The CDR3: CATSRSGTVETQYF. The CDR3 DNA sequence: TGTGCCACCAGCAGATCCGGGACAGTAGAGACCCAGTACTTC.

The rearrangement joins TRBV2 to TRBJ2-1; 10 nucleotides agree with TRBD2. The V segment lost 7 bases and the J segment 9 bases; nucleotides outside the gene matches: 9. Germline V gene data show CDR1 as SNHLY and CDR2 as FYNNEI. This CDR3 is built from 14 residues. CDR3 sequence (DNA): TGTGCCAGCATGAGCGGGAGGGCCTTTGGTGAGCAGTTCTTC. As protein: CASMSGRAFGEQFF.

This clone was seen just once. The chain combines TRBV19 with TRBJ2-2, with D possibly being TRBD2 (6 bases). Trimming removed 0 bases at V and 0 bases at J, with 20 bases between. CDR1 is LNHDA and CDR2 is SQIVND in the germline V gene (reference sequence). CDR3 length: 20 amino acids. The CDR3 region is CASSIEGQAEPGANTGELFF. CDR3 DNA: TGTGCCAGTAGTATAGAGGGCCAAGCGGAGCCGGGGGCGAACACCGGGGAGCTGTTTTTT. The whole variable domain, remainder taken from reference TRBV19 and TRBJ2-2, is DGGITQSPKYLFRKEGQNVTLSCEQNLNHDAMYWYRQDPGQGLRLIYYSQIVNDFQKGDIAEGYSVSREKKESFPLTVTSAQKNPTAFYLCASSIEGQAEPGANTGELFFGEGSRLTVL.

The chain carries TRBV9 and TRBJ2-3, with a tentative D call TRBD1 (6 bases). Trimming removed 4 bases from V and 6 bases from J, with 21 bases in between. There are 16 residues in the CDR3. Germline lookup yields CDR1 SGDLS and CDR2 YYNGEE. The CDR3 is CASSPKQGPSADTQYF. Written as DNA, the CDR3 is TGTGCCAGCAGCCCCAAACAGGGACCCTCGGCGGATACGCAGTATTTT.

The chain has TRBV28 and TRBJ2-2; the D gene is possibly TRBD2 (6 bases). There are 16 residues in the CDR3. In germline, CDR1 is MDHEN, CDR2 SYDVKM. Trimming shortened V by 3 bases and J by 0 bases, and 11 bases separated the two germline ends. The CDR3 spells CASSFRESANTGELFF. DNA for the CDR3: TGTGCCAGCAGTTTTCGGGAGTCCGCGAACACCGGGGAGCTGTTTTTT.

This clone came up once. This rearrangement joins TRBV5-1 to TRBJ2-1; TRBD2 matches at 11 bases. This CDR3 is 17 amino acids long. Losses at the gene ends were 3 bases for V and 6 bases for J; bases not matched to a gene: 11. The germline CDR1 and CDR2 sequences are SGHRS and YFSETQ. The CDR3: CASSSTKTSGMGNEQFF. CDR3 DNA sequence: TGCGCCAGCAGCTCCACCAAGACTAGCGGGATGGGCAATGAGCAGTTCTTC.

This sequence joins TRBV29-1 and TRBJ2-3; 7 bases map to TRBD1. CDR3 length equals 14 residues. Germline lookup yields CDR1 SQVTM and CDR2 ANQGSEA. V shed 6 bases, J shed 3 bases, and the junction held 9 bases outside the gene matches. CDR3 coding DNA: TGCAGCGTACACAGGGGTTACGATACAGATACGCAGTATTTT. This codes for CSVHRGYDTDTQYF.

The chain uses TRBV11-2 and TRBJ2-7; D possibly corresponds to TRBD1 (7 bases). V was trimmed by 1 base and J by 6 bases, leaving 16 bases between them. The CDR3 runs 15 residues. Per germline, CDR1 SGHAT and CDR2 FQNNGV. DNA of the CDR3: TGTGCCAGCAGCTTAGCGGAGGGGGCGCGTAGCGAGCAGTACTTC. Translating gives CASSLAEGARSEQYF. Full variable domain (remainder filled in from reference TRBV11-2 and TRBJ2-7): EAGVAQSPRYKIIEKRQSVAFWCNPISGHATLYWYQQILGQGPKLLIQFQNNGVVDDSQLPKDRFSAERLKGVDSTLKIQPAKLEDSAVYLCASSLAEGARSEQYFGPGTRLTVT.

The chain links TRBV6-1 to TRBJ2-4; 8 bases match TRBD1. Germline loops: CDR1 MNHNS, CDR2 SASEGT. This CDR3 spans 15 amino acids. J gave up 1 base and V 5 bases, and 4 bases lay outside the gene matches. CDR3: CASSPGGLAKNIQYF. The DNA for the CDR3 is TGTGCCAGCAGTCCAGGGGGCTTGGCCAAAAACATTCAGTACTTC.

The chain is built from TRBV7-9 and TRBJ2-7; TRBD2 matches 12 bases. The V and J ends lost 5 bases and 6 bases, in that order; junction bases with no gene match: 14. This CDR3 has 17 amino acids. CDR1 SEHNR and CDR2 FQNEAQ come from the germline V gene (reference sequence). The CDR3 DNA is TGTGCCAGCAGCGCAGCTCTTGGACTAGCGGGACTCGGCGAGCAGTACTTC. Translated, it gives CASSAALGLAGLGEQYF.

The rearrangement links TRBV30 to TRBJ1-5, with 9 bases identical to TRBD1. V lost 2 bases, J lost 6 bases, and 5 bases stayed unmatched. This CDR3 has 14 amino acids. CDR1 is GTSNPN and CDR2 is SVGIG in the germline V gene (reference sequence). The CDR3 DNA reads as TGTGCCTGGAGTCTTGGACAGGGGACTCAGCCCCAGCATTTT. Amino acid sequence: CAWSLGQGTQPQHF.

This clone was seen a handful of times. The J gene is TRBJ2-7, the V gene TRBV27; 11 bases match TRBD2. The length of the CDR3 is 15 residues. V gave up 3 bases and J gave up 4 bases; unmatched junction bases: 5. Per germline, CDR1 MNHEY and CDR2 SMNVEV (reference sequence). CDR3 amino acids: CASSFYGTSGYEQYF. The CDR3 DNA sequence: TGTGCCAGCAGTTTTTACGGGACTAGCGGATACGAGCAGTACTTC.

The sample holds one count of this clone. The genes are TRBV6-5 and TRBJ1-1; D is perhaps TRBD1 (6 bases). The ends were cut back, 4 bases at V and 4 bases at J, with 7 bases in the middle. This CDR3 is 12 amino acids long. Germline V CDR1 and CDR2: MNHEY, SVGAGI. The CDR3, as DNA: TGTGCCAGCAGTTCACAGGGCACTGAAGCTTTCTTT. It encodes CASSSQGTEAFF.

The V and J genes are TRBV27 and TRBJ1-4, with D perhaps TRBD1 (5 bases). Between the trimmed V and J ends, which lost 2 bases and 4 bases, there was a span of 20 bases. CDR3 length: 18 residues. Per germline, CDR1 MNHEY and CDR2 SMNVEV (reference sequence). The CDR3 DNA is TGTGCCAGCAGTTTACGAGGGGCTTCGGGGGGACGTAATGAAAAACTGTTTTTT. Translated: CASSLRGASGGRNEKLFF.

This clone was counted between two and nine times. This chain uses TRBV5-5 with TRBJ2-5, with 8 bases fitting TRBD2. This CDR3 is built from 14 residues. The J segment lost 4 bases and the V segment lost 2 bases, leaving 4 bases of the junction unmatched. CDR1 is SGHKS and CDR2 is YYEKEE in the germline V gene (reference sequence). The CDR3, as DNA: TGTGCCAGCAGCTTCGGGGGGGCATTAGAGACCCAGTACTTC. It codes for CASSFGGALETQYF.